The 9 T cell receptor beta chains in this list originate from one sample, sequenced in a study of blood T cell repertoires in COVID-19. Some clones are missing from TCRdb's copy, which holds only in-frame ones; the method was immunoSEQ multiplex PCR. The profile covers over 80,000 clones, with 80% to 90% appearing a single time and 1.2% taken by the ten largest. What was sequenced was peripheral blood. These TCRs come from a man at least 80 years old with active or convalescent COVID-19.

The V gene is TRBV5-6, the J gene TRBJ2-5, with TRBD1 matching 8 bases. Trimming at V came to 4 bases and at J to 5 bases, leaving 7 bases not matched to a gene. The CDR3 spans 14 residues. The germline V gene encodes CDR1 SGHDT and CDR2 YYEEEE. For the CDR3, the DNA is TGTGCCAGCAGCCCGGACAGGGCGTGGGAGACCCAGTACTTC. Translating it yields CASSPDRAWETQYF.

The rearrangement uses TRBV21-1 and TRBJ1-3. TRBV21-1 is a pseudogene locus. The CDR3 has 16 amino acids. The CDR3 loop reads CASSKREGSSGNTIYF. CDR3 nucleotide sequence: TGTGCCAGCAGCAAACGGGAGGGTTCCTCTGGAAACACCATATATTTT.

The chain employs TRBV3-1 (or the pseudogene TRBV3-2) and TRBJ2-6, with a weak D call TRBD2 (6 bases). Trimming took off 4 bases at V and 0 bases at J, with 10 bases between the two ends. Per germline, CDR1 LGHDT and CDR2 YNNKEL (reference sequence). CDR3 length equals 16 residues. The CDR3 sequence is CASSPGGSSGANVLTF. For the CDR3, the DNA is TGTGCCAGCAGCCCCGGAGGGAGCTCTGGGGCCAACGTCCTGACTTTC.

The chain employs TRBV7-9 and TRBJ1-2; 7 bases match TRBD1. The CDR3 consists of 16 residues. J gave up 0 bases and V 5 bases, and 9 bases lay outside the gene matches. Germline loops: CDR1 SEHNR, CDR2 FQNEAQ (reference sequence). This CDR3 reads CASSPLEGATNYGYTF. The CDR3 nucleotides read TGTGCCAGCAGCCCACTCGAGGGGGCGACTAACTATGGCTACACCTTC.

The chain is built from TRBV6-5 and TRBJ1-5; D not resolved. CDR1 is MNHEY, CDR2 SVGAGI, per germline. The CDR3 loop spans 13 amino acids. V was cut by 5 bases and J by 5 bases, with 10 bases left in between. CDR3 coding DNA: TGTGCCAGCAGTACAGAGAAGTATCAGCCCCAGCATTTT. As protein: CASSTEKYQPQHF.

The chain links TRBV7-2 to TRBJ2-2; TRBD1 matches at 7 bases. Germline V gene data show CDR1 as SGHTA and CDR2 as FQGNSA. This CDR3 has 17 amino acids. Germline trimming cut 5 bases from V and 6 bases from J; bases unmatched to any gene: 15. The CDR3 sequence is CASSETGVLVWAGELFF. CDR3 in DNA: TGTGCCAGCAGCGAAACAGGGGTTCTCGTTTGGGCCGGGGAGCTGTTTTTT.

The chain couples TRBV7-9 to TRBJ2-1; 7 bases are a match to TRBD2. CDR1 is SEHNR and CDR2 is FQNEAQ in the germline V gene (reference sequence). The CDR3 spans 16 residues. The J segment lost 2 bases and the V segment lost 1 base, leaving 5 bases of the junction unmatched. The DNA for the CDR3 is TGTGCCAGCAGCTTAGACGCTGCGGGGGCCTACAATGAGCAGTTCTTC. Protein product: CASSLDAAGAYNEQFF.

The genes are TRBV19 and TRBJ1-2; D gene ambiguous. Germline assignment: CDR1 LNHDA and CDR2 SQIVND (reference sequence). This CDR3 has 12 amino acids. V lost 6 bases, J lost 7 bases, and 12 bases lay in between. The CDR3 sequence: CASSNSTFGYTF. The CDR3 DNA follows: TGTGCCAGTAGCAACTCGACATTTGGCTACACCTTC.

There are a few counts of this clone. The chain carries TRBV19 and TRBJ2-7; a possible D gene is TRBD1 (6 bases). Germline V gene data show CDR1 as LNHDA and CDR2 as SQIVND (reference sequence). The CDR3 extends over 15 amino acids. Trimming removed 3 bases at V and 5 bases at J, with 17 bases between. The CDR3 region has the DNA TGTGCCAGTAGTATCACCGTTTTACAGGGTAACGAGCAGTACTTC. It specifies CASSITVLQGNEQYF.